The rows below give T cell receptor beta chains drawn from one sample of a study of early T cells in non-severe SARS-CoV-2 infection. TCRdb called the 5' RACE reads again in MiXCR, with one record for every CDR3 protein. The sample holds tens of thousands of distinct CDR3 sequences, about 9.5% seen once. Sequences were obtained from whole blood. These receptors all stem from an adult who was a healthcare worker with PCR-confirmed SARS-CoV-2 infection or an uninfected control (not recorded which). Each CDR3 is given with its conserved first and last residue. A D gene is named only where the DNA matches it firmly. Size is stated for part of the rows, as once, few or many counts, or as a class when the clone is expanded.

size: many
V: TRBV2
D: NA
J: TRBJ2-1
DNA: TGTGCCAGCAGTGTTGGGAGCTCCTACAATGAGCAGTTCTTC
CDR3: CASSVGSSYNEQFF

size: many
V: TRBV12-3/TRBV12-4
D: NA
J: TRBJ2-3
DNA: TGTGCCAGCACCCTTGGTCCGGATACGCAGTATTTT
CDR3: CASTLGPDTQYF

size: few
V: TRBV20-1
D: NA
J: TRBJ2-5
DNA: TGCAGTGCGCAGTACCAAGAGACCCAGTACTTC
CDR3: CSAQYQETQYF

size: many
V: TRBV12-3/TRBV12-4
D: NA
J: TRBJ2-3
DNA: TGTGCCAGCAGTGTCACAGATACGCAGTATTTT
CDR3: CASSVTDTQYF

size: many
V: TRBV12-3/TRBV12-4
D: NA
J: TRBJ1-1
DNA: TGTGCCAGCAGTGCCGGGAGGGCGGTCACTGAAGCTTTCTTT
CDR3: CASSAGRAVTEAFF

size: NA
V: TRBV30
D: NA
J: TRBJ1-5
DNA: TGTGCCTGGAGTGTACACAGGGCGGGCAATCAGCCCCAGCATTTT
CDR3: CAWSVHRAGNQPQHF

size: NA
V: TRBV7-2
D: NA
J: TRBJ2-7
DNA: TGTGCCAGCAGCTTAATGCACACTAGGTACGAGCAGTACTTC
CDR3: CASSLMHTRYEQYF

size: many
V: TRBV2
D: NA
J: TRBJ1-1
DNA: TGTGAATCTCGTGGCATGAACACTGAAGCTTTCTTT
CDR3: CESRGMNTEAFF

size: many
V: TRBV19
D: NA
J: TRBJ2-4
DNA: TGTGCCAGTAGTATGGGAACACAGGTAGCCAAAAACATTCAGTACTTC
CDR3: CASSMGTQVAKNIQYF

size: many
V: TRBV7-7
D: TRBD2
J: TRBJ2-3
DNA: TGTGCTAGCAGCTTAGGGAGCGGGGGAACAGATACGCAGTATTTT
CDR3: CASSLGSGGTDTQYF

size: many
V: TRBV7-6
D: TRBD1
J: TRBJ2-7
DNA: TGTGCCAGCAGCTTTGGCAGGGGGTCCTACGAGCAGTACTTC
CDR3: CASSFGRGSYEQYF

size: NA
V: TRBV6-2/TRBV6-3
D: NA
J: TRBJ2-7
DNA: TGTGCCGTTGGGGTGTGGAGGGAGCAGTACTTC
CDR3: CAVGVWREQYF

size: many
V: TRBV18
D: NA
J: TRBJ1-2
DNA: TGTGCCAGCTCACCACCCGCAGGGAGTGATGGCTACACCTTC
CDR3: CASSPPAGSDGYTF

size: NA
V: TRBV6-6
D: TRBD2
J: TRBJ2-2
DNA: TGTGCCAGCAGTTACCCCAAACAGCGGGATGAATACACCGGGGAGCTGTTTTTT
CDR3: CASSYPKQRDEYTGELFF

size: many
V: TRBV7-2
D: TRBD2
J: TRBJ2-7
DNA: TGTGCCAGCAGCTCGTTTAGCGGGGGGGCCTACGAGCAGTACTTC
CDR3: CASSSFSGGAYEQYF

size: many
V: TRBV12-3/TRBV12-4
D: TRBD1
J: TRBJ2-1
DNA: TGTGCCAGCAGTCCCCACCCCGGGACAGGCAGCAATGAGCAGTTCTTC
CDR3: CASSPHPGTGSNEQFF

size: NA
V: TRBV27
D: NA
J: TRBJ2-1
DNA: TGTGCCAGCACCTGGGGGGGCGGCGGCGATGCGCAGTTCTTC
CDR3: CASTWGGGGDAQFF

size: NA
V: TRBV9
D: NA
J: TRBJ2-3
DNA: TGTGCCAGCAGCGCGAACACAGATACGCAGTATTTT
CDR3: CASSANTDTQYF

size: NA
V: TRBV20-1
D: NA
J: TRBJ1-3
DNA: TGCAGTGCTAGATCCAGGGGAAGACACACCATATATTTT
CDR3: CSARSRGRHTIYF

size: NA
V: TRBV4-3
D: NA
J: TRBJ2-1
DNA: TGCGCCAGCAGCCAAGATCAAAAACCCAACAATGAGCAGTTCTTC
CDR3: CASSQDQKPNNEQFF

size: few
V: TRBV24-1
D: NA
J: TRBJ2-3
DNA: TGTGCCACACAGGGGACTAAGGGTAGCACAGATACGCAGTATTTT
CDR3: CATQGTKGSTDTQYF

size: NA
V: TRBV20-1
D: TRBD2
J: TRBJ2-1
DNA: TGCAGTGCTTCTAGCGGGGAAACGCGGTTCTTC
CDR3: CSASSGETRFF

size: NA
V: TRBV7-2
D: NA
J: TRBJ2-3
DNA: TGTGCCAGCAGCTTAGTCCCAGGGGCCAACACAGATACGCAGTATTTT
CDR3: CASSLVPGANTDTQYF

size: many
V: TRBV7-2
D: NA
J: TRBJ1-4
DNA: TGTGCCAGCAGCCCCTACCTAGGCGTTAATGAAAAACTGTTTTTT
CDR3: CASSPYLGVNEKLFF

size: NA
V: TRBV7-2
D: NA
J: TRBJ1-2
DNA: TGTGCCACTGGCCCGGGCCGTGGCTACACCTTC
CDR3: CATGPGRGYTF

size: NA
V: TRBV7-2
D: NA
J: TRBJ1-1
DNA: TGTGCCAGCAGCCCGTCGACAGCGAACACTGAAGCTTTCTTT
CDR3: CASSPSTANTEAFF

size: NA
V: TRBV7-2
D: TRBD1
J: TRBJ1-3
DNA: TGTGCCAGCAGCTTAGATCGGGGGACAGACACCATATATTTT
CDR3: CASSLDRGTDTIYF

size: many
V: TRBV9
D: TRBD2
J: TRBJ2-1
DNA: TGTGCCAGCAACGTGGGGGGGAGCTCCTACAATGAGCAGTTCTTC
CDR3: CASNVGGSSYNEQFF

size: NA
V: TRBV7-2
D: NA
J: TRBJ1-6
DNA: TGTGCCAGCAGCTTAGGCGGGGGCATGTTTTCACCCCTCCACTTT
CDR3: CASSLGGGMFSPLHF

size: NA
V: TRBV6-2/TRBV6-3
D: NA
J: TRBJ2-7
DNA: TGTGCCAGCAGTTTTCCAACCTACGAGCAGTACTTC
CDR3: CASSFPTYEQYF

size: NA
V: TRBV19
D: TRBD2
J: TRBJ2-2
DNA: TGTGCCAGTAGTATATCACGGGGGGACACCGGGGAGCTGTTTTTT
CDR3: CASSISRGDTGELFF

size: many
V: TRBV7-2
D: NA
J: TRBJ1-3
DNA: TGTGCCAGCAGTTCCGGGGCCTCTGGAAACACCATATATTTT
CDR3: CASSSGASGNTIYF

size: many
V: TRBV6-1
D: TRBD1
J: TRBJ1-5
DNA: TGTGCCAGCAGACCGGGACAGCTTAATTCTCAGCCCCAGCATTTT
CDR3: CASRPGQLNSQPQHF

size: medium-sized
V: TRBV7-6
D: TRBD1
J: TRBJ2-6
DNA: TGTGCCAGCAGCTCCTACTACTCTACAGGGGGCACTGGGGCCAACGTCCTGACTTTC
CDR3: CASSSYYSTGGTGANVLTF

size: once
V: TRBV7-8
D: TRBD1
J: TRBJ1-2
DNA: TGTGCCAGCAGTGTGGACAGGGTCTACGGCTACACCTTC
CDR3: CASSVDRVYGYTF

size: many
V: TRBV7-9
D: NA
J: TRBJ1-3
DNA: TGTGCCAGCAGCTTCAGGGAGGAATCTGGAAACACCATATATTTT
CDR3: CASSFREESGNTIYF

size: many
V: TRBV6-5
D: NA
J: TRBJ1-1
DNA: TGTGCCAGCAGTTACTCGAGGAACACTGAAGCTTTCTTT
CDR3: CASSYSRNTEAFF

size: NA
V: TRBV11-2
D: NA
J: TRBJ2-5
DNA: TGTGCCAGCAGCTACGGGGGCCTAGAGACCCAGTACTTC
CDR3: CASSYGGLETQYF

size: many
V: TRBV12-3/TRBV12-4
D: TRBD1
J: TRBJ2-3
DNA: TGTGCCAGCGTCGGGACAGAGGGCGTTGATACGCAGTATTTT
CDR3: CASVGTEGVDTQYF

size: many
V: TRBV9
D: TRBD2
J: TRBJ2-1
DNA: TGTGCCAGCTCCGCCGGAGGACTAGCGGGAAATGAGCAGTTCTTC
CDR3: CASSAGGLAGNEQFF

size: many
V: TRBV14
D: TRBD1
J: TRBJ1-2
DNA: TGTGCCAGCAGCCAAGCGGGACAGCCGTTATATGGCTACACCTTC
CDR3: CASSQAGQPLYGYTF

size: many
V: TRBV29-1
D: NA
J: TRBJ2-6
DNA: TGCAGCGTCGGAGTCATACTTGGGGCCAACGTCCTGACTTTC
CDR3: CSVGVILGANVLTF

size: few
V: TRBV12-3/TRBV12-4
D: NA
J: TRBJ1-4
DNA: TGTGCCAGCAGTTCACAGGGACTTGCAACTAATGAAAAACTGTTTTTT
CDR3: CASSSQGLATNEKLFF

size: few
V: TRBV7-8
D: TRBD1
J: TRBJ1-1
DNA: TGTGCCAGCAGCTTAGCCGGACAGGGGGCTTCAGCTTTCTTT
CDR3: CASSLAGQGASAFF

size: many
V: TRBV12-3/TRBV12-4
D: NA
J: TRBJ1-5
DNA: TGTGCCAGCAGTTTAAGGCCGTTCAATCAGCCCCAGCATTTT
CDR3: CASSLRPFNQPQHF

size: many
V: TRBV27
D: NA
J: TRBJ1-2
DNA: TGTGCCAGCAGTTTTGGGGGAGACTATGGCTACACCTTC
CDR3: CASSFGGDYGYTF

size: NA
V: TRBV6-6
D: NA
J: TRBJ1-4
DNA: TGTGCCAGCAGTTACTCGAGTACAGGTGGCACTTTT
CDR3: CASSYSSTGGTF

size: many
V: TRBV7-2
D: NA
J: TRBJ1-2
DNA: TGTGCCAGCAGCTTAATCGCGGGTAACTATGGCTACACCTTC
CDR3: CASSLIAGNYGYTF

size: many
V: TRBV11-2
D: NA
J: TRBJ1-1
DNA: TGTGCCAGCAGCTCGCGGGTAGGGAACACTGAAGCTTTCTTT
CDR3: CASSSRVGNTEAFF